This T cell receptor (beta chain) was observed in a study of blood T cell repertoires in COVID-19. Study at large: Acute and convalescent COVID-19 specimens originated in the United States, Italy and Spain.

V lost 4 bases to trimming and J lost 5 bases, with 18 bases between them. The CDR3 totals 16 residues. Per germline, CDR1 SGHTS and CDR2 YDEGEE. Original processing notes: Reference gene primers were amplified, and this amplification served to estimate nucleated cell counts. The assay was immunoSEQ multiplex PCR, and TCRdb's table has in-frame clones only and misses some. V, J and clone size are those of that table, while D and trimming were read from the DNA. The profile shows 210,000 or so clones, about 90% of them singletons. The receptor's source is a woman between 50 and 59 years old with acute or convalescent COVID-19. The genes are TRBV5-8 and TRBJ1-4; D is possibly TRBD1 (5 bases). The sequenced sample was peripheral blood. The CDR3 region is CASSLAGVRPNEKLFF. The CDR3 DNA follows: TGTGCCAGCAGCCTAGCGGGGGTTCGGCCGAATGAAAAACTGTTTTTT.